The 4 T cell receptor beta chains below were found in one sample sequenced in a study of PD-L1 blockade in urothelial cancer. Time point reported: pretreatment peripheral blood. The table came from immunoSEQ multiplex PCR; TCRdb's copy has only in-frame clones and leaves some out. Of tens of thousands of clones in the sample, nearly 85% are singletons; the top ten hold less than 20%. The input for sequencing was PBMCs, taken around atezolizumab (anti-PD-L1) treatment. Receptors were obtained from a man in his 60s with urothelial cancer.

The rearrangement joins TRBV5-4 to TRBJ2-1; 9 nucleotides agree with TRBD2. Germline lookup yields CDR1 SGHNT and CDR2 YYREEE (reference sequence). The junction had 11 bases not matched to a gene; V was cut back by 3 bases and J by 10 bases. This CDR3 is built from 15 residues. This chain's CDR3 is CASSYSGTSTKEQFF. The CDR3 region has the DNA TGTGCCAGCAGCTACTCCGGGACTAGCACCAAGGAGCAGTTCTTC. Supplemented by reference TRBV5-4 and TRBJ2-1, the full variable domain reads ETGVTQSPTHLIKTRGQQVTLRCSSQSGHNTVSWYQQALGQGPQFIFQYYREEENGRGNFPPRFSGLQFPNYSSELNVNALELDDSALYLCASSYSGTSTKEQFFGPGTRLTVL.

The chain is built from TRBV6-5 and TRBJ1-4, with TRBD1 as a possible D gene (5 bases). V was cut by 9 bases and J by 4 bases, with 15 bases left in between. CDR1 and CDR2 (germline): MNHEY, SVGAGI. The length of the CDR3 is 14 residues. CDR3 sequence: CASAVREYNEKLFF. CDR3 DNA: TGTGCCAGTGCGGTCAGGGAATATAATGAAAAACTGTTTTTT.

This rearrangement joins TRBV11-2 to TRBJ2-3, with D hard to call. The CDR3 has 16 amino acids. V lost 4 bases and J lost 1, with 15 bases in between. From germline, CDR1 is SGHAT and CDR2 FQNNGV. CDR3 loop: CASSSTPVLGTDTQYF. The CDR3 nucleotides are TGTGCCAGCAGCTCCACGCCAGTTCTTGGCACAGATACGCAGTATTTT.

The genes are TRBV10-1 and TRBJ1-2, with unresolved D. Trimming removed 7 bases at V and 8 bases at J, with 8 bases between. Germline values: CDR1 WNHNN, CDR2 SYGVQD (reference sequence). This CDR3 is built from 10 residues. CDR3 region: CASIRYGYTF. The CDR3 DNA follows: TGCGCCAGCATTCGGTACGGCTACACCTTC.